A single sample gave rise to the 27 T cell receptor beta chains below, sequenced in a study of cytomegalovirus exposure and HLA in healthy donors. Amplification used 60 Vbeta primers and 13 Jbeta primers. The assay was immunoSEQ multiplex PCR, and TCRdb's table has in-frame clones only and misses some. The sample data list 150,000 to 200,000 clones. The sequenced sample was PBMCs. The receptors come from a man aged 25-45 years in good health and CMV-seronegative.

The genes are TRBV30 and TRBJ2-6, with TRBD1 matching over 9 bases. CDR1 is GTSNPN, CDR2 SVGIG, per germline (reference sequence). The J segment lost 0 bases and the V segment lost 0 bases, leaving 9 bases of the junction unmatched. The CDR3 consists of 19 residues. The CDR3 is CAWSVPWGQGRSGANVLTF. The CDR3 region has the DNA TGTGCCTGGAGTGTACCGTGGGGACAGGGCCGCTCTGGGGCCAACGTCCTGACTTTC. The variable domain in full, with the rest retrieved from reference TRBV30 and TRBJ2-6, is SQTIHQWPATLVQPVGSPLSLECTVEGTSNPNLYWYRQAAGRGLQLLFYSVGIGQISSEVPQNLSASRPQDRQFILSSKKLLLSDSGFYLCAWSVPWGQGRSGANVLTFGAGSRLTVL.

V gene TRBV27 combines with J gene TRBJ2-1, with 9 bases lining up with TRBD2. The CDR3 contains 12 residues. The germline V gene encodes CDR1 MNHEY and CDR2 SMNVEV (reference sequence). V was clipped by 6 bases and J by 10 bases; unmatched bases: 4. This CDR3 reads CASSLAGQEQFF. In nucleotides, the CDR3 is TGTGCCAGCAGCCTAGCGGGACAGGAGCAGTTCTTC.

This chain connects TRBV30 to TRBJ1-5, with D maybe TRBD1 (6 bases). Germline CDR1 and CDR2: GTSNPN and SVGIG (reference sequence). The CDR3 covers 13 residues. V was clipped by 5 bases and J by 7 bases, with 15 bases between them. The DNA for the CDR3 is TGTGCCTGGGGGTCAGGGGTTTGGCAGCCCCAGCATTTT. Its protein product is CAWGSGVWQPQHF.

The chain uses TRBV15 and TRBJ1-6, with TRBD1 matching 7 bases. Germline V gene data show CDR1 as LNHNV and CDR2 as YYDKDF (reference sequence). The CDR3 length is 13 residues. Trimming took 9 bases from V and 4 from J; bases not matched to a gene: 3. The CDR3 DNA follows: TGTGCCACGAGGGGGCATTATAATTCACCCCTCCACTTT. Translated: CATRGHYNSPLHF.

V usage is TRBV2 and J usage is TRBJ2-5, with a possible D match to TRBD2 (5 bases). This CDR3 has 12 amino acids. The V gene's germline CDR1 is SNHLY and CDR2 FYNNEI. The germline V and J ends were trimmed by 6 bases and 1 base, with 6 bases remaining between them. Here the CDR3 DNA reads TGTGCCAGCAGACTAGTCCAAGAGACCCAGTACTTC. Translation: CASRLVQETQYF.

V gene TRBV5-5 combines with J gene TRBJ2-3; 8 nucleotides agree with TRBD1. The germline V gene has CDR1 SGHKS and CDR2 YYEKEE (reference sequence). This CDR3 comprises 15 residues. The V gene end was trimmed by 7 bases and the J gene end by 4 bases; junction bases not matched to a gene: 11. The CDR3 is CASLSIAGGADTQYF. The CDR3 DNA follows: TGTGCCAGCTTATCGATCGCAGGGGGCGCAGATACGCAGTATTTT.

The chain uses TRBV18 and TRBJ1-1; D remains unclear. Germline assignment: CDR1 KGHSH and CDR2 LQKENI. This CDR3 has 15 amino acids. Trimming took 2 bases from V and 0 from J, leaving 10 bases between them. The CDR3, as DNA: TGTGCCAGCTCACCATACACTGGAGTGAACACTGAAGCTTTCTTT. Residues: CASSPYTGVNTEAFF.

The chain carries TRBV4-1 and TRBJ1-1; 7 positions match TRBD1. J lost 1 base, V lost 6 bases, and 14 bases had no gene match. There are 17 residues in the CDR3. Germline loops: CDR1 MGHRA, CDR2 YSYEKL. The CDR3, as DNA: TGCGCCAGCAGTCGTACCTACAGGGGAGAGGGGAACACTGAAGCTTTCTTT. It translates to CASSRTYRGEGNTEAFF.

The rearrangement joins TRBV9 to TRBJ2-3; maybe TRBD1 (6 bases). Trimming shortened V by 3 bases and J by 5 bases, and 7 bases separated the two germline ends. The CDR3 spans 12 residues. In germline, CDR1 is SGDLS, CDR2 YYNGEE. CDR3 residues: CASSARGDTQYF. The CDR3 nucleotides are TGTGCCAGCAGCGCCAGGGGAGATACGCAGTATTTT.

V usage is TRBV27 and J usage is TRBJ2-3; TRBD1 matches at 9 bases. The CDR3 extends over 14 amino acids. Trimming took 7 bases from V and 8 from J; bases not matched to a gene: 10. Germline CDR1 is MNHEY and CDR2 is SMNVEV (reference sequence). CDR3 sequence (DNA): TGTGCCAGCAACAGGGGGCTGTTAGGGGGTACGCAGTATTTT. Its translation is CASNRGLLGGTQYF.

The chain links TRBV6-1 to TRBJ1-3, with 7 positions matching TRBD1. Germline V CDR1 and CDR2: MNHNS, SASEGT. Trimming cost V 3 bases and J 3 bases; bases outside gene matches: 8. The CDR3 length is 16 residues. The CDR3 protein is CASSELRTGFGNTIYF. The CDR3 DNA reads as TGTGCCAGCAGTGAGCTGAGGACAGGTTTTGGAAACACCATATATTTT.

This CDR3 is CASSLSLWIGTSGRIYEQYF. CDR3 coding DNA: TGTGCCAGCAGTTTATCGCTATGGATCGGGACTAGCGGGAGAATCTACGAGCAGTACTTC. The chain employs TRBV28 and TRBJ2-7, with TRBD2 matching over 14 bases. V was clipped by 1 base and J by 3 bases; unmatched bases: 14. CDR1 and CDR2 from the germline V gene are MDHEN and SYDVKM. The CDR3 is 20 amino acids.

The DNA for the CDR3 is TGTGCCATCAGTGCGGGGGTCGGGATTTCACCCCTCCACTTT. It is translated as CAISAGVGISPLHF. The chain combines TRBV10-3 with TRBJ1-6, with D perhaps matching TRBD1 (5 bases). The CDR3 consists of 14 residues. V shed 4 bases and J shed 9 bases, with 13 bases lying between them. Germline V gene data show CDR1 as ENHRY and CDR2 as SYGVKD.

The genes are TRBV6-1 and TRBJ2-7; 8 nucleotides agree with TRBD2. The germline gives CDR1 MNHNS, CDR2 SASEGT. The V gene end was trimmed by 6 bases and the J gene end by 4 bases; junction bases not matched to a gene: 5. This CDR3 comprises 13 residues. CDR3 in amino acids: CASRPGRGYEQYF. The DNA of the CDR3 is TGTGCCAGCAGGCCCGGGAGGGGTTACGAGCAGTACTTC.

The rearrangement joins TRBV19 to TRBJ1-3, with D perhaps TRBD1 (5 bases). V dropped 5 bases and J dropped 0 bases, with 14 bases sitting between them. Germline CDR1 LNHDA, CDR2 SQIVND (reference sequence). This CDR3 is built from 16 residues. The CDR3: CASSEPGGVSGNTIYF. The CDR3 DNA is TGTGCCAGTAGTGAGCCTGGAGGGGTCTCTGGAAACACCATATATTTT.

The CDR3 sequence is CASSAGTGGGGYTF. As DNA, the CDR3 is TGTGCCAGCAGCGCAGGGACAGGGGGCGGCGGCTACACCTTC. The V and J genes are TRBV5-6 and TRBJ1-2; 12 bases line up with TRBD1. J gave up 8 bases and V 4 bases, and 6 bases lay outside the gene matches. This CDR3 comprises 14 residues. Germline loops: CDR1 SGHDT, CDR2 YYEEEE.

The DNA for the CDR3 is TGTGCCAGTGCGACTGGGTTGAACACTGAAGCTTTCTTT. It translates to CASATGLNTEAFF. The chain recombines TRBV9 with TRBJ1-1; no clear D gene. V was pared by 8 bases and J by 0 bases, with 11 bases between. This CDR3 region has 13 residues. Per germline, CDR1 SGDLS and CDR2 YYNGEE.

The V call is TRBV19, the J call TRBJ2-1; 10 nucleotides align to TRBD2. This CDR3 is 14 amino acids long. Losses at the gene ends were 5 bases for V and 10 bases for J; bases not matched to a gene: 8. From germline, CDR1 is LNHDA and CDR2 SQIVND (reference sequence). CDR3 sequence (DNA): TGTGCCAGTAGTTCTACCCAGGGACTAGCGGAGCAGTTCTTC. Its protein product is CASSSTQGLAEQFF.

The V call is TRBV11-1, the J call TRBJ2-5; 8 bases map to TRBD1. The trim removed 2 bases at V and 5 bases at J, leaving 13 bases unmatched. The CDR3 loop spans 17 amino acids. CDR1 and CDR2 from the germline V gene are SGHAT and FQDESV (reference sequence). As DNA, the CDR3 is TGTGCCAGCAGCTTATATACCGGGACAGGAGGTCCTGAGACCCAGTACTTC. This encodes CASSLYTGTGGPETQYF.

The chain has TRBV5-1 and TRBJ2-7, with TRBD1 identical over 9 bases. The germline V gene encodes CDR1 SGHRS and CDR2 YFSETQ. Trimming took 0 bases from V and 3 from J; bases not matched to a gene: 4. The CDR3 runs to 15 residues. CDR3 in DNA: TGCGCCAGCAGCTTGGCCGCGGACAGGGGCTACGAGCAGTACTTC. As protein: CASSLAADRGYEQYF. Full variable domain (missing parts from reference TRBV5-1 and TRBJ2-7): KAGVTQTPRYLIKTRGQQVTLSCSPISGHRSVSWYQQTPGQGLQFLFEYFSETQRNKGNFPGRFSGRQFSNSRSEMNVSTLELGDSALYLCASSLAADRGYEQYFGPGTRLTVT.

The rearrangement uses TRBV7-7 and TRBJ2-5; 8 bases match TRBD2. Trimming took 8 bases from V and 4 from J; bases not matched to a gene: 3. The germline V gene has CDR1 SSHAT and CDR2 FNYEAQ (reference sequence). CDR3 length equals 12 residues. The CDR3, as DNA: TGTGCCAGCCGGGGGGGAGGAGAGACCCAGTACTTC. Protein: CASRGGGETQYF.

The V gene is TRBV4-1, the J gene TRBJ1-1; 12 nucleotides line up with TRBD1. CDR1 MGHRA and CDR2 YSYEKL come from the germline V gene. The CDR3 is made up of 15 amino acids. J was trimmed by 3 bases and V by 4 bases; bases with no gene match: 3. CDR3 loop: CASSPGQGADTEAFF. The CDR3 DNA reads as TGCGCCAGCAGCCCGGGACAGGGGGCGGACACTGAAGCTTTCTTT.

The chain carries TRBV10-3 and TRBJ2-3, with 14 bases lining up with TRBD2. This CDR3 spans 17 amino acids. The germline gives CDR1 ENHRY, CDR2 SYGVKD. The trim removed 6 bases at V and 4 bases at J, leaving 9 bases unmatched. For the CDR3, the DNA is TGTGCCATCAGACCCGGGACTAGCGGGAGTAGTGCAGATACGCAGTATTTT. Its protein product is CAIRPGTSGSSADTQYF.

The chain combines TRBV11-3 with TRBJ1-1, with D possibly matching TRBD1 (5 bases). Germline lookup yields CDR1 SGHNT and CDR2 YENEEA. The length of the CDR3 is 17 residues. Trimming took off 3 bases at V and 0 bases at J, with 17 bases between the two ends. CDR3 in DNA: TGTGCCAGCAGCTTCCCTTGGGGGGGTCCTATGAACACTGAAGCTTTCTTT. Protein: CASSFPWGGPMNTEAFF.

The CDR3 spells CASSPEEYEQYF. CDR3 bases: TGTGCCAGCAGTCCCGAGGAGTACGAGCAGTACTTC. The rearrangement uses TRBV6-6 and TRBJ2-7; D remains ambiguous. Between the trimmed V and J ends, which lost 5 bases and 4 bases, there was a span of 9 bases. The CDR3 length is 12 residues. Germline values: CDR1 MNHNY, CDR2 SVGAGI (reference sequence).

The chain employs TRBV7-9 and TRBJ2-2; tentatively, D is TRBD1 (5 bases). The CDR3 sequence is 11 residues long. Trimming removed 5 bases at V and 7 bases at J, with 5 bases between. The germline gives CDR1 SEHNR, CDR2 FQNEAQ (reference sequence). In DNA form, the CDR3 reads TGTGCCAGCAGCAGGGGCGGGGAGCTGTTTTTT. This translates into CASSRGGELFF.

The chain links TRBV4-1 to TRBJ2-1; the match to TRBD2 covers 13 bases. V was pared by 3 bases and J by 3 bases, with 5 bases of the junction left unmatched. The CDR3 extends over 17 amino acids. CDR1 and CDR2 from the germline V gene are MGHRA and YSYEKL. This CDR3 reads CASSQAGLAGDYNEQFF. In nucleotides, the CDR3 is TGCGCCAGCAGCCAGGCTGGACTAGCGGGAGACTACAATGAGCAGTTCTTC.